This T cell receptor beta chain was recovered during a study of cytomegalovirus exposure and HLA in healthy donors. A multiplex PCR was run with 60 Vbeta primers and 13 Jbeta primers. Some clones are missing from TCRdb's copy, which holds only in-frame ones; the method was immunoSEQ multiplex PCR. This table holds fewer than 90,000 clones, about 70% found once. This clone is a singleton in its sample. Its antigen is still unknown. General study points: Associated with cytomegalovirus, according to the listing, were 150 to 200 TCR beta chains. Earlier findings revealed that most TCR beta V segments proved productive either about 90% or about 30% of the time. Based on reports, TCR beta sequences accurately predicted HLA-A and HLA-B alleles for most subjects.

V trimming: 2 bases; J trimming: 5 bases; junction bases outside the gene matches: 10. Germline CDR1 MNHNS, CDR2 SASEGT. The CDR3 runs 16 residues. The chain has TRBV6-1 and TRBJ2-5; 8 nucleotides align to TRBD1. The specimen sequenced was PBMCs. The sequence was obtained from a man aged 40-50 years in good health and CMV-seropositive. DNA of the CDR3: TGTGCCAGCAGTGAAATTCGGCCAGGGGGCATGGAGACCCAGTACTTC. Amino acid sequence: CASSEIRPGGMETQYF.